These 13 T cell receptor beta chains originate from one sample sequenced in a study of cytomegalovirus exposure and HLA in healthy donors. With 60 Vbeta and 13 Jbeta primers, the PCR was carried out. Assay: immunoSEQ multiplex PCR; the TCRdb copy retains only in-frame clones and omits some. The table lists over 150,000 clones, roughly 80% of them singletons. Sequencing was done on a sample of PBMCs. These receptors were taken from a man aged 25 to 45 in good health and CMV-seropositive.

The chain uses TRBV6-5 and TRBJ2-7; the D is unclear. The length of the CDR3 is 13 residues. CDR1 is MNHEY, CDR2 SVGAGI, per germline. V lost 6 bases, J lost 5 bases, and 14 bases lay in between. The CDR3 region is CASSPLLENEQYF. DNA of the CDR3: TGTGCCAGCAGCCCCTTGCTAGAGAACGAGCAGTACTTC.

A few counts support this clone. V is TRBV4-2 and J is TRBJ2-5; tentative D call: TRBD2 (5 bases). V shed 0 bases and J shed 0 bases, with 14 bases lying between them. This CDR3 has 17 amino acids. Germline V lookup: CDR1 LGHNA, CDR2 YNFKEQ. The CDR3 DNA follows: TGTGCCAGCAGCCAAGAGGTCCTGCGGGCCGACCAAGAGACCCAGTACTTC. Protein sequence: CASSQEVLRADQETQYF.

The genes are TRBV14 and TRBJ2-4, with TRBD1 matching over 7 bases. V shed 1 base and J 9 bases; nucleotides not matched to a gene: 12. The CDR3 contains 16 residues. Germline V CDR1 and CDR2: SGHDN, FVKESK. CDR3 nucleotides: TGTGCCAGCAGCCAAGCTTGGGACAGTCTTCCCGGCATTCAGTACTTC. The encoded protein is CASSQAWDSLPGIQYF.

The chain couples TRBV30 to TRBJ1-4; D perhaps matches TRBD1 (6 bases). V gave up 5 bases and J gave up 4 bases, with 14 bases separating them. CDR3 length equals 14 residues. Germline CDR1 and CDR2: GTSNPN and SVGIG (reference sequence). The chain's CDR3 is CAWGTLVNNEKLFF. In nucleotides, the CDR3 is TGTGCCTGGGGGACACTCGTTAATAATGAAAAACTGTTTTTT.

This chain connects TRBV5-1 to TRBJ1-2; D is unclear. Germline V gene lookup returns CDR1 SGHRS and CDR2 YFSETQ. This CDR3 spans 14 amino acids. Between the trimmed V and J ends, which lost 0 bases and 2 bases, there was a span of 8 bases. The CDR3 here is CASSLADQNYGYTF. As DNA, the CDR3 is TGCGCCAGCAGCTTGGCCGATCAGAACTATGGCTACACCTTC. Using reference TRBV5-1 and TRBJ1-2 for the parts outside the CDR3, the full variable domain is KAGVTQTPRYLIKTRGQQVTLSCSPISGHRSVSWYQQTPGQGLQFLFEYFSETQRNKGNFPGRFSGRQFSNSRSEMNVSTLELGDSALYLCASSLADQNYGYTFGSGTRLTVV.

This chain connects TRBV11-3 to TRBJ1-1; no definite D call. The V gene lost 3 bases and the J gene lost 1 base, with 6 bases spanning the gap. This CDR3 has 13 amino acids. Germline CDR1 is SGHNT and CDR2 is YENEEA. CDR3 region: CASSFVRNTEAFF. CDR3 sequence (DNA): TGTGCCAGCAGCTTTGTGCGGAACACTGAAGCTTTCTTT.

The chain uses TRBV30 and TRBJ1-5; TRBD1 aligns across 7 bases. With 0 bases clipped from V and 3 bases from J, the junction kept 5 bases outside the gene matches. CDR1 and CDR2 from the germline V gene are GTSNPN and SVGIG (reference sequence). This CDR3 is built from 15 residues. In DNA form, the CDR3 reads TGTGCCTGGAGTGTACAGGGGTCATACAATCAGCCCCAGCATTTT. Its translation is CAWSVQGSYNQPQHF. The full variable domain, rest sourced from reference TRBV30 and TRBJ1-5, is SQTIHQWPATLVQPVGSPLSLECTVEGTSNPNLYWYRQAAGRGLQLLFYSVGIGQISSEVPQNLSASRPQDRQFILSSKKLLLSDSGFYLCAWSVQGSYNQPQHFGDGTRLSIL.

The chain couples TRBV10-2 to TRBJ2-5; TRBD2 agrees at 11 bases. V lost 5 bases to trimming and J lost 5 bases; unmatched junction nucleotides: 7. Germline V CDR1 and CDR2: WSHSY, SAAADI. The CDR3 consists of 15 residues. The CDR3 region is CASSIAGGPVETQYF. CDR3 DNA sequence: TGCGCCAGCAGTATAGCGGGGGGGCCTGTGGAGACCCAGTACTTC.

The chain is built from TRBV28 and TRBJ2-7, with D perhaps TRBD1 (5 bases). V was trimmed by 8 bases and J by 0 bases, leaving 20 bases between them. CDR1 MDHEN and CDR2 SYDVKM come from the germline V gene. The CDR3 loop spans 16 amino acids. The CDR3 is CASQGPTGGSSYEQYF. DNA of the CDR3: TGTGCCAGCCAGGGCCCTACGGGCGGCTCCTCCTACGAGCAGTACTTC.

The V call is TRBV5-1, the J call TRBJ1-6; 7 nucleotides align to TRBD1. With V trimmed by 0 bases and J by 9 bases, 6 bases remained unmatched. CDR3 length: 15 amino acids. CDR1 and CDR2 from the germline V gene are SGHRS and YFSETQ. The CDR3 DNA reads TGCGCCAGCAGCTTGGCCTCCGGGACAGCTTCACCCCTCCACTTT. As protein: CASSLASGTASPLHF.

The sample holds one count of this clone. The V gene is TRBV29-1, the J gene TRBJ1-1; maybe TRBD1 (5 bases). The CDR3 has 13 amino acids. Trimming shortened V by 3 bases and J by 4 bases, and 12 bases separated the two germline ends. Germline CDR1 and CDR2: SQVTM and ANQGSEA. Here the CDR3 reads CSVDSGQGTEAFF. CDR3 DNA sequence: TGCAGCGTTGATTCCGGCCAGGGCACTGAAGCTTTCTTT.

Only one count was recorded for this clone. This CDR3 reads CASSLRGPTDTQYF. In nucleotides, the CDR3 is TGTGCCAGCAGCTTGAGGGGGCCCACAGATACGCAGTATTTT. The chain joins TRBV11-2 to TRBJ2-3; the match to TRBD1 covers 7 bases. Trimming cost V 3 bases and J 2 bases; bases outside gene matches: 2. CDR1 SGHAT and CDR2 FQNNGV come from the germline V gene. CDR3 length: 14 amino acids.

Details on this clone: A junction end diverges from the germline sequence, so it may reflect a read error. This sequence joins TRBV7-9 and TRBJ1-4; 9 positions agree with TRBD1. In germline, CDR1 is SEHNR, CDR2 FQNEAQ (reference sequence). The CDR3 is made up of 13 amino acids. CDR3 DNA sequence: TGTTCCAGCGCCGGGACAGGGAACGAAAAACTGTTTTTT. This encodes CSSAGTGNEKLFF.